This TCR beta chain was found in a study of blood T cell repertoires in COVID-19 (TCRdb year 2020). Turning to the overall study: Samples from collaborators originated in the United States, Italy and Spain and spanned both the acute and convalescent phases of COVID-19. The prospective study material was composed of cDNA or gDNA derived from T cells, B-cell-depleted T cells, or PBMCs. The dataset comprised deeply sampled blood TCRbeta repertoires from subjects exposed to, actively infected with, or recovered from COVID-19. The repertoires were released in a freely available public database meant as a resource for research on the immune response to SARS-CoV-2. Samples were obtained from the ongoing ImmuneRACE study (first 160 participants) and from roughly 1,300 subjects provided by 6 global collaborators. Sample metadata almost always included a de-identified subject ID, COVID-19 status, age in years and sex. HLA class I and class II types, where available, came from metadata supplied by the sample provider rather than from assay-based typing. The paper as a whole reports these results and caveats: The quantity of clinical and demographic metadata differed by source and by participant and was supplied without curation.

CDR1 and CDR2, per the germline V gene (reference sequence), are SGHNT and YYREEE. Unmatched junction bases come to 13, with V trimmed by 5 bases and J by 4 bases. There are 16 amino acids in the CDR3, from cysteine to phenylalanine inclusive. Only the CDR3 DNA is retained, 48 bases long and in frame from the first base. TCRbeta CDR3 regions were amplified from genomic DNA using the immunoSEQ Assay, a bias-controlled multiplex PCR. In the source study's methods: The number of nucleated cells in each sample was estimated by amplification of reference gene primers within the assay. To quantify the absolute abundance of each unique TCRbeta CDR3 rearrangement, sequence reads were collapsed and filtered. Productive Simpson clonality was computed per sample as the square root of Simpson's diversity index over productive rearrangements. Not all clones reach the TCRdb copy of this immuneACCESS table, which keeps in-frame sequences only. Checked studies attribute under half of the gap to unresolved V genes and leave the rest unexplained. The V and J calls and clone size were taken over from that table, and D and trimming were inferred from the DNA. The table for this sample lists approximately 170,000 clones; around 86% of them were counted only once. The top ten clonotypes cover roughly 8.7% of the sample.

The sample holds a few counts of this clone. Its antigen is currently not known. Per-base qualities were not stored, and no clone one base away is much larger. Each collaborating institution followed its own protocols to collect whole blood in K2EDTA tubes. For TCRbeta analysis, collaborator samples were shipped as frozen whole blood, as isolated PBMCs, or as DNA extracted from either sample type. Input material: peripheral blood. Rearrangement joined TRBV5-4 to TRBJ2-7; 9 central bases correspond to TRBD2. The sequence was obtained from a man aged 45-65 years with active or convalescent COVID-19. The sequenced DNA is TGTGCCAGCAGTCGACTAGCGGAGTCAGGGATTTACGAGCAGTACTTC. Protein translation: CASSRLAESGIYEQYF.